This T cell receptor (beta chain) stems from a study of T cell repertoires in cytomegalovirus infection. Study-wide results and limits: Across the ex vivo response, the dominant clonotypes were HLA-C-restricted CMV-specific TCR beta clonotypes.

Worth noting for this clonotype: Antigen specificity is unknown.

TCRdb passed the reads through MiXCR, listing each CDR3 protein once. The table has around 300,000 distinct CDR3 sequences, less than 25% seen once. The CDR3 is made up of 15 amino acids. V was cut by 4 bases and J by 8 bases, with 17 bases left in between. Germline lookup yields CDR1 MNHNS and CDR2 SASEGT. This chain joins TRBV6-1 and TRBJ1-4, with D perhaps matching TRBD1 (5 bases). The clonotype originates from a human donor in good health (CMV status not recorded). Some clones in this sample may be carry-over from other donors' samples. Sample: cultured PBMCs, taken from culture after CMV antigen stimulation. Written as DNA, the CDR3 is TGTGCCAGCAGTGTCCTGGGGGGAGTCGGAGAAAAACTGTTTTTT. This sequence encodes CASSVLGGVGEKLFF.